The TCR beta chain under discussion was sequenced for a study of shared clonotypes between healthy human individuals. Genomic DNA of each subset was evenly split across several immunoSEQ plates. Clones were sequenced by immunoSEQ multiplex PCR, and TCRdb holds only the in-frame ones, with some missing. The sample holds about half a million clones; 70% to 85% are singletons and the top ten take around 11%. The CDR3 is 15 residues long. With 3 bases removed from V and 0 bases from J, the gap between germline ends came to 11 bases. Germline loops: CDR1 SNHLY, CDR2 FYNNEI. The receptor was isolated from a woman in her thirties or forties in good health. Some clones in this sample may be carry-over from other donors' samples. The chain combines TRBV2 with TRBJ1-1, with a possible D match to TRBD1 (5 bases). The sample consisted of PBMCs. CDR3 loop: CASSDQGTMNTEAFF. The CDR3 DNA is TGTGCCAGCAGTGACCAGGGTACGATGAACACTGAAGCTTTCTTT.